This TCR beta chain is from a study of T-cell reconstitution after alpha-beta-depleted transplantation in children. Points from the study as a whole: High day-60 TCRbeta diversity in some patients came from surviving recipient T cells and thymic progenitors. About two months after transplant, alpha-beta T cells reportedly came from several hundred expanded graft clones. Newly generated T cells supplied most T-cell counts and diversity one year post-transplant.

Concerning this clonotype: Its antigen is not identified. A much bigger clone sits one base away, suggesting this may be a read error.

Researchers prepared the TCRbeta library using unique molecular identifiers, the study reports. One entry per CDR3 protein results from TCRdb running MiXCR on the PCR reads. The sample has more than 400,000 distinct CDR3 sequences; approximately 10% are singletons. The CDR3 is 15 amino acids. Germline V gene data show CDR1 as SGHAT and CDR2 as FQDESV (reference sequence). The receptor was derived from a female patient aged 2-10 years who had a stem cell transplant for aplastic anemia, so the T cells may come from the graft donor. V gene TRBV11-1 combines with J gene TRBJ2-5; 9 bases are shared with TRBD1. The sequencing used PBMCs, mostly from graft donor cells, collected 180 days after TCRalphabeta/CD19-depleted stem cell transplant. CDR3 in amino acids: CASRDRGPSQDTQYF. In DNA, the CDR3 is TGTGCCAGCAGGGACAGGGGACCCTCTCAAGACACCCAGTACTTC.